The 17 T cell receptor beta chains in this list originate from one sample, sequenced in a study of T cell responses to AZD1222 COVID-19 vaccine. Here immunoSEQ multiplex PCR was the method, and the copy in TCRdb shows in-frame clones only, minus some. The sample has over 65,000 clones; almost 80% are singletons. The sample here was peripheral blood, taken on day 0 of AZD1222 vaccination. All receptors come from an adult in good health.

The chain is built from TRBV4-3 and TRBJ2-7, with 10 bases that match TRBD1. The germline CDR1 and CDR2 sequences are LGHNA and YSLEER. The J segment lost 7 bases and the V segment lost 1 base, leaving 4 bases of the junction unmatched. CDR3 size: 14 residues. Here the CDR3 DNA reads TGCGCCAGCAGCCAAGGGGGACAGGGGTGGGAGCAGTACTTC. Protein product: CASSQGGQGWEQYF.

The V call is TRBV2, the J call TRBJ2-5; 12 bases agree with TRBD1. Germline V lookup: CDR1 SNHLY, CDR2 FYNNEI. The J segment lost 5 bases and the V segment lost 8 bases, leaving 9 bases of the junction unmatched. This CDR3 is built from 15 residues. The chain's CDR3 is CASCRDRGRSETQYF. The DNA for the CDR3 is TGTGCCAGCTGTCGGGACAGGGGGCGGTCGGAGACCCAGTACTTC.

The V and J genes are TRBV2 and TRBJ2-3, with 9 bases lining up with TRBD1. J gave up 4 bases and V 1 base, and 3 bases lay outside the gene matches. This CDR3 has 15 amino acids. Germline lookup yields CDR1 SNHLY and CDR2 FYNNEI. The CDR3 is CASSEVGTGSDTQYF. The CDR3 DNA is TGTGCCAGCAGTGAAGTCGGGACAGGGTCAGATACGCAGTATTTT.

The chain couples TRBV7-9 to TRBJ2-7; TRBD1 matches 9 bases. In germline, CDR1 is SEHNR, CDR2 FQNEAQ (reference sequence). CDR3 size: 15 residues. The V segment lost 0 bases and the J segment 1 base; nucleotides outside the gene matches: 1. The CDR3 DNA is TGTGCCAGCAGCTTAGCGGGGACAGGGTCCTACGAGCAGTACTTC. It encodes CASSLAGTGSYEQYF.

This sequence joins TRBV7-8 and TRBJ2-3; 8 bases line up with TRBD2. The length of the CDR3 is 14 residues. The V and J ends lost 4 bases and 14 bases, in that order; junction bases with no gene match: 14. CDR1 SGHVS and CDR2 FQNEAQ come from the germline V gene. The CDR3 DNA is TGTGCCAGCAGCTGGACCCCACTAGCGGAGAGGGGGTATTTT. The encoded protein is CASSWTPLAERGYF.

The chain employs TRBV28 and TRBJ1-3; a weak D match, TRBD1 (5 bases). V was shortened by 1 base and J by 7 bases, with 11 bases between the two germline ends. Germline V gene sequence: CDR1 MDHEN, CDR2 SYDVKM. The CDR3 loop spans 14 amino acids. Written as DNA, the CDR3 is TGTGCCAGCAGTTTATTGGGGGTTAGGAACACCATATATTTT. Amino acids: CASSLLGVRNTIYF.

This clone was recorded once. This chain connects TRBV19 to TRBJ2-1; no clear D. Trimming took 3 bases from V and 0 from J, leaving 12 bases between them. CDR1 is LNHDA and CDR2 is SQIVND in the germline V gene (reference sequence). The CDR3 sequence is 16 residues long. As DNA, the CDR3 is TGTGCCAGTAGTATGTCCCATTGGCCCTCCTACAATGAGCAGTTCTTC. Protein: CASSMSHWPSYNEQFF.

The chain employs TRBV7-9 and TRBJ2-7, with D tentatively TRBD1 (5 bases). The V end was cut by 5 bases, the J end by 2 bases, with 22 bases between. Germline V CDR1 and CDR2: SEHNR, FQNEAQ (reference sequence). This CDR3 is 17 amino acids long. The CDR3 spells CASSPPWGRKDTYEQYF. In DNA, the CDR3 is TGTGCCAGCAGCCCACCCTGGGGCCGGAAAGATACCTACGAGCAGTACTTC.

This clone has a single count. The chain has TRBV7-9 and TRBJ1-1, with D unresolved. Trimming shortened V by 5 bases and J by 0 bases, and 7 bases separated the two germline ends. Germline V CDR1 and CDR2: SEHNR, FQNEAQ (reference sequence). The CDR3 sequence is 13 residues long. CDR3 amino acids: CASSAYMNTEAFF. CDR3 sequence (DNA): TGTGCCAGCAGCGCCTACATGAACACTGAAGCTTTCTTT.

J is TRBJ2-1 and V is TRBV5-5; the D is unclear. Germline assignment: CDR1 SGHKS and CDR2 YYEKEE (reference sequence). CDR3 length equals 14 residues. Trimming left V 0 bases short and J 4 bases short, with 8 bases between. The CDR3 DNA reads as TGTGCCAGCAGCTTGGACAGTCCTTACAATGAGCAGTTCTTC. Translating it yields CASSLDSPYNEQFF. Full variable domain (rest looked up from reference TRBV5-5 and TRBJ2-1): DAGVTQSPTHLIKTRGQQVTLRCSPISGHKSVSWYQQVLGQGPQFIFQYYEKEERGRGNFPDRFSARQFPNYSSELNVNALLLGDSALYLCASSLDSPYNEQFFGPGTRLTVL.

This chain connects TRBV29-1 to TRBJ1-1; D perhaps matches TRBD1 (6 bases). From germline, CDR1 is SQVTM and CDR2 ANQGSEA. The CDR3 is 11 residues long. CDR3 DNA sequence: TGCACCTACAGGGAGGCCACTGAAGCTTTCTTT. It is translated as CTYREATEAFF.

The genes are TRBV6-5 and TRBJ2-5; tentative D call: TRBD1 (6 bases). Germline-derived CDR1 and CDR2 are MNHEY and SVGAGI. V lost 4 bases and J lost 5, with 20 bases in between. The CDR3 extends over 16 amino acids. CDR3 in DNA: TGTGCCAGCAGTTCCCCGGACAGACCCCAGGGGGAGACCCAGTACTTC. Amino acid sequence: CASSSPDRPQGETQYF.

The count of this clone is one. J is TRBJ2-7 and V is TRBV3-1 (or the pseudogene TRBV3-2); D is uncertain. The CDR3 has 11 amino acids. V was pared by 1 base and J by 5 bases, with 3 bases between. The V gene's germline CDR1 is LGHDT and CDR2 YNNKEL (reference sequence). CDR3 DNA sequence: TGTGCCAGCAGCCAAGCCCACGAGCAGTACTTC. Its translation is CASSQAHEQYF.

This clone was picked up a small number of times. This chain uses TRBV5-4 with TRBJ1-2, with 8 bases identical to TRBD1. V shed 4 bases, J shed 3 bases, and the junction held 11 bases outside the gene matches. The CDR3 is 16 residues long. Germline V gives CDR1 SGHNT, CDR2 YYREEE (reference sequence). DNA of the CDR3: TGTGCCAGCAGCGAAGGCGCCGGACAGGGTTACTATGGCTACACCTTC. As protein: CASSEGAGQGYYGYTF.

The V and J genes are TRBV30 and TRBJ2-7; 13 nucleotides agree with TRBD2. Germline lookup yields CDR1 GTSNPN and CDR2 SVGIG (reference sequence). This CDR3 has 14 residues. The ends lost 2 bases at V and 6 bases at J; junction bases unmatched: 4. CDR3 in DNA: TGTGCCTGGAGTCTCCGGACTAGCGGGAGCGAGCAGTACTTC. Residues: CAWSLRTSGSEQYF.

The gene calls are TRBV10-3 and TRBJ1-2, with D unresolved. Germline V gene data show CDR1 as ENHRY and CDR2 as SYGVKD. CDR3 length equals 13 residues. V dropped 2 bases and J dropped 6 bases, with 10 bases sitting between them. The CDR3 is CAISEPAFNGYTF. In DNA, the CDR3 is TGTGCCATCAGTGAGCCCGCATTCAATGGCTACACCTTC.

The chain combines TRBV28 with TRBJ2-6; D ambiguous. Germline CDR1 is MDHEN and CDR2 is SYDVKM. CDR3 length equals 14 residues. Trimming took off 3 bases at V and 5 bases at J, with 8 bases between the two ends. The CDR3 region is CASSFLGRANVLTF. CDR3 sequence (DNA): TGTGCCAGCAGTTTTCTGGGTAGGGCCAACGTCCTGACTTTC.